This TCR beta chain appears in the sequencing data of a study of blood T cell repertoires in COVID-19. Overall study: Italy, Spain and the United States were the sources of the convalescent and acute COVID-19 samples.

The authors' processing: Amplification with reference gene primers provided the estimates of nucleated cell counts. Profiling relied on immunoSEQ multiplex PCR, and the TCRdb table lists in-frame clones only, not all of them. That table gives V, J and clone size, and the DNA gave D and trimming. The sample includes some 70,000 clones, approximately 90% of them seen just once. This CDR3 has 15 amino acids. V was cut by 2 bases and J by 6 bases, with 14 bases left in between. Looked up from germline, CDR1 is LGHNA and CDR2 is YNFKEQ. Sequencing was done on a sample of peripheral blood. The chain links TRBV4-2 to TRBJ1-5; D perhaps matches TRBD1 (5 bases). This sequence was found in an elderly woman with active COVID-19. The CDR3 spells CASSQSLGGGQPQHF. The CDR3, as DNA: TGTGCCAGCAGCCAAAGTCTGGGGGGGGGTCAGCCCCAGCATTTT.